This T cell receptor (beta chain) was profiled in a study of CD8 T cells in ankylosing spondylitis. Study-level findings and limits: Ankylosing spondylitis blood appeared to carry a characteristic TCR beta motif of roughly 8 highly homologous variants.

CDR3 length: 16 amino acids. V lost 4 bases to trimming and J lost 2 bases, with 16 bases between them. The germline gives CDR1 SGHRS, CDR2 YFSETQ. MiXCR, applied by TCRdb to the 5' RACE reads, yields one record per CDR3 protein. The data show over 450,000 distinct CDR3 sequences, with about 13% seen just once and 6.8% held by the top ten. Worth noting for this clonotype: Its target is unknown.

The J gene is TRBJ1-3, the V gene TRBV5-1; a possible D gene is TRBD1 (5 bases). Sequences were obtained from blood, either unsorted or a sorted T cell fraction (not recorded which). The receptor was derived from a male donor with ankylosing spondylitis. CDR3 bases: TGCGCCAGCAGCCGTGGATTACAGGAGGCTGGAAACACCATATATTTT. Encoded protein: CASSRGLQEAGNTIYF. Based on the CDR3 plus reference TRBV5-1 and TRBJ1-3, the full variable domain is KAGVTQTPRYLIKTRGQQVTLSCSPISGHRSVSWYQQTPGQGLQFLFEYFSETQRNKGNFPGRFSGRQFSNSRSEMNVSTLELGDSALYLCASSRGLQEAGNTIYFGEGSWLTVV.